Following are 22 T cell receptor beta chains from one sample sequenced in a study of CD8 T cells in Susac syndrome. RNA was extracted with the RNeasy kit, and a quantity of 0.5 to 1 ug was reverse transcribed using random hexamers. TCRdb redid the calling of the immunoSEQ multiplex PCR reads with MiXCR, one entry per CDR3 protein. This repertoire shows about 150,000 distinct CDR3 sequences, around 93% found once; its top ten account for more than 0.15%. The specimen sequenced was CD8+ T cells from PBMCs. The source of these receptors is a human donor with Susac syndrome.

V is TRBV7-9 and J is TRBJ2-5; D is possibly TRBD2 (6 bases). Germline V CDR1 and CDR2: SEHNR, FQNEAQ (reference sequence). This CDR3 comprises 15 residues. V was cut by 4 bases and J by 5 bases, with 17 bases left in between. CDR3 residues: CASSSTWGESETQYF. The CDR3 DNA reads TGTGCCAGCAGCTCCACATGGGGGGAGTCGGAGACCCAGTACTTC. Full variable domain (rest looked up from reference TRBV7-9 and TRBJ2-5): DTGVSQNPRHKITKRGQNVTFRCDPISEHNRLYWYRQTLGQGPEFLTYFQNEAQLEKSRLLSDRFSAERPKGSFSTLEIQRTEQGDSAMYLCASSSTWGESETQYFGPGTRLLVL.

The CDR3 spells CATTSSGDAADTQYF. The CDR3 nucleotides are TGTGCCACCACGAGTAGCGGGGACGCGGCAGATACGCAGTATTTT. V gene TRBV24-1 combines with J gene TRBJ2-3, with 8 bases lining up with TRBD2. Germline V CDR1 and CDR2: KGHDR, SFDVKD. Trimming removed 8 bases from V and 4 bases from J; junction bases left unmatched: 10. The CDR3 consists of 15 residues.

J is TRBJ1-2 and V is TRBV27; D remains ambiguous. Looked up from germline, CDR1 is MNHEY and CDR2 is SMNVEV (reference sequence). Trimming took 3 bases from V and 1 from J, leaving 6 bases between them. The CDR3 consists of 13 residues. In DNA, the CDR3 is TGTGCCAGCAGTTTGTACAGTAACTATGGCTACACCTTC. It is translated as CASSLYSNYGYTF.

The chain uses TRBV29-1 and TRBJ2-3; D call uncertain. The germline V gene encodes CDR1 SQVTM and CDR2 ANQGSEA. Trimming took 0 bases from V and 6 from J, leaving 16 bases between them. The CDR3 runs 15 residues. CDR3: CSVEDPDKLGDTQYF. CDR3 DNA: TGCAGCGTTGAAGATCCCGACAAGCTTGGGGATACGCAGTATTTT.

J is TRBJ2-1 and V is TRBV4-1; maybe TRBD2 (6 bases). CDR1 is MGHRA and CDR2 is YSYEKL in the germline V gene. V was pared by 0 bases and J by 13 bases, with 13 bases between. The CDR3 is made up of 13 amino acids. CDR3 sequence (DNA): TGCGCCAGCAGCCAAGAAACAGTAGCGGCCCAGTTCTTC. Amino acid sequence: CASSQETVAAQFF.

The genes are TRBV4-1 and TRBJ1-2; TRBD1 agrees at 8 bases. Germline CDR1 MGHRA, CDR2 YSYEKL. Trimming at V came to 3 bases and at J to 7 bases, leaving 4 bases not matched to a gene. The length of the CDR3 is 13 residues. The DNA of the CDR3 is TGCGCCAGCAGCCATCTCGACAGGGGTGGCTACACCTTC. It translates to CASSHLDRGGYTF.

The chain is built from TRBV2 and TRBJ2-5; 11 nucleotides align to TRBD1. The CDR3 consists of 15 residues. The germline V gene has CDR1 SNHLY and CDR2 FYNNEI. V gave up 6 bases and J gave up 6 bases; unmatched junction bases: 9. CDR3 region: CASSGTGGSSKTQYF. The CDR3 region has the DNA TGTGCCAGCAGCGGGACAGGGGGATCATCAAAGACCCAGTACTTC.

This chain uses TRBV5-6 with TRBJ2-7; D is tentatively TRBD1 or TRBD2 (7 bases each). Germline loops: CDR1 SGHDT, CDR2 YYEEEE. This CDR3 has 16 residues. V was clipped by 4 bases and J by 7 bases, with 24 bases between them. The CDR3 loop is CASSPAGQSASGEQYF. CDR3 nucleotides: TGTGCCAGCAGCCCAGCGGGACAGTCAGCCTCGGGAGAGCAGTACTTC.

V usage is TRBV20-1 and J usage is TRBJ1-5; 7 nucleotides align to TRBD1. The trim removed 6 bases at V and 7 bases at J, leaving 15 bases unmatched. Germline V gene lookup returns CDR1 DFQATT and CDR2 SNEGSKA (reference sequence). The CDR3 consists of 15 residues. CDR3 sequence reads: CSANDRDGRHQPQHF. DNA of the CDR3: TGCAGTGCCAATGACAGGGACGGAAGGCACCAGCCCCAGCATTTT.

The chain couples TRBV12-3 or TRBV12-4 to TRBJ2-1, with 9 bases aligning to TRBD1. Losses at the gene ends were 6 bases for V and 9 bases for J; bases not matched to a gene: 6. The CDR3 contains 13 residues. The CDR3 nucleotides read TGTGCCAGCAGCCTTACAGGGGGCAGTGAGCAGTTCTTC. Translating gives CASSLTGGSEQFF.

V usage is TRBV27 and J usage is TRBJ2-7; the D gene is possibly TRBD2 (5 bases). The V end lost 5 bases, the J end lost 6 bases, and 8 bases lay between the germline ends. The CDR3 is 11 residues long. Looked up from germline, CDR1 is MNHEY and CDR2 is SMNVEV (reference sequence). DNA for the CDR3: TGTGCCAGCAGTGCCGGGGTCGAGCAGTACTTC. Translation gives CASSAGVEQYF.

The chain joins TRBV2 to TRBJ1-4, with 7 bases matching TRBD1. CDR1 and CDR2 (germline): SNHLY, FYNNEI. V gave up 5 bases and J gave up 7 bases; unmatched junction bases: 10. The CDR3 has 15 amino acids. The CDR3 DNA is TGTGCCAGCAGTCCAACCCGGGACAGTACTGAAAAACTGTTTTTT. Translating gives CASSPTRDSTEKLFF. Filled out from reference TRBV2 and TRBJ1-4, the complete variable domain reads EPEVTQTPSHQVTQMGQEVILRCVPISNHLYFYWYRQILGQKVEFLVSFYNNEISEKSEIFDDQFSVERPDGSNFTLKIRSTKLEDSAMYFCASSPTRDSTEKLFFGSGTQLSVL.

V and J are TRBV4-1 and TRBJ2-7; TRBD2 might be the D (6 bases). The CDR3 is 19 residues long. Deletions cut 0 bases from V and 5 bases from J, with 26 bases between. Per the germline V gene, CDR1 is MGHRA and CDR2 is YSYEKL. The CDR3 reads CASSQEWRFVTRVGDEQYF. The CDR3 nucleotides are TGCGCCAGCAGCCAAGAGTGGCGATTCGTGACTAGAGTAGGGGACGAGCAGTACTTC.

The chain has TRBV6-1 and TRBJ1-5; tentative D call: TRBD1 (5 bases). Germline V CDR1 and CDR2: MNHNS, SASEGT. V gave up 6 bases and J gave up 2 bases, with 11 bases separating them. This CDR3 contains 14 residues. The CDR3 DNA follows: TGTGCCAGCAGGCTAGGGGCTGGCAATCAGCCCCAGCATTTT. Translation: CASRLGAGNQPQHF.

The chain has TRBV30 and TRBJ1-1; D is unresolved. Germline CDR1 GTSNPN, CDR2 SVGIG (reference sequence). Trimming stripped 3 bases from V and 6 bases from J, with 11 bases between. The CDR3 has 12 amino acids. CDR3 amino acids: CAWSSGVAEAFF. The CDR3 DNA reads TGTGCCTGGAGCAGTGGGGTCGCTGAAGCTTTCTTT. Full variable domain (rest looked up from reference TRBV30 and TRBJ1-1): SQTIHQWPATLVQPVGSPLSLECTVEGTSNPNLYWYRQAAGRGLQLLFYSVGIGQISSEVPQNLSASRPQDRQFILSSKKLLLSDSGFYLCAWSSGVAEAFFGQGTRLTVV.

The rearrangement links TRBV9 to TRBJ2-7; no clear D. CDR1 is SGDLS, CDR2 YYNGEE, per germline. V was trimmed by 0 bases and J by 0 bases, leaving 7 bases between them. The CDR3 is 14 residues long. CDR3 bases: TGTGCCAGCAGCGTAGCGACGAGCTCCTACGAGCAGTACTTC. Protein product: CASSVATSSYEQYF.

V usage is TRBV5-4 and J usage is TRBJ2-1, with D possibly being TRBD1 or TRBD2 (5 bases each). Germline V gene sequence: CDR1 SGHNT, CDR2 YYREEE (reference sequence). This CDR3 spans 17 amino acids. Trimming removed 5 bases at V and 3 bases at J, with 21 bases between. In nucleotides, the CDR3 is TGTGCCAGCAGATTAACCGGGACCACGAAAGTCTACAATGAGCAGTTCTTC. It is translated as CASRLTGTTKVYNEQFF.

The chain uses TRBV7-3 and TRBJ2-1, with D tentatively TRBD1 or TRBD2 (7 bases each). The CDR3 consists of 16 residues. The V gene's germline CDR1 is SGHTA and CDR2 FQGTGA. V lost 6 bases and J 6 bases, leaving 21 bases between the germline ends. CDR3 in amino acids: CASSPKRDSAFNEQFF. The CDR3, as DNA: TGTGCCAGCAGTCCAAAGCGGGACAGCGCTTTCAATGAGCAGTTCTTC.

Only a few counts were recorded for this clonotype. The V call is TRBV25-1, the J call TRBJ2-7; D remains unclear. V lost 4 bases to trimming and J lost 1 base, with 2 bases between them. The CDR3 is 11 amino acids. The V gene's germline CDR1 is MGHDK and CDR2 SYGVNS. CDR3 DNA sequence: TGTGCCAGCAGTGTTTCCTACGAGCAGTACTTC. Protein product: CASSVSYEQYF.

This chain connects TRBV29-1 to TRBJ2-5, with 7 bases identical to TRBD2. The CDR3 length is 14 residues. The germline V gene encodes CDR1 SQVTM and CDR2 ANQGSEA. The V and J ends lost 7 bases and 4 bases, in that order; junction bases with no gene match: 12. The CDR3 loop reads CSGKEAGAGETQYF. The CDR3 DNA reads as TGCAGCGGAAAGGAGGCGGGAGCGGGAGAGACCCAGTACTTC.

The genes are TRBV30 and TRBJ2-1; 14 bases are shared with TRBD2. CDR3 size: 14 residues. CDR1 and CDR2 (germline): GTSNPN, SVGIG (reference sequence). Unmatched junction bases numbered 9, after V lost 8 bases and J lost 9 bases. The CDR3 reads CAGLGGLAGVEQFF. The CDR3 coding sequence is TGTGCCGGGTTGGGGGGACTAGCGGGAGTTGAGCAGTTCTTC.

This chain connects TRBV6-1 to TRBJ2-6, with D perhaps assigned TRBD1 or TRBD2 (5 bases each). The CDR3 is 20 residues long. Germline CDR1 and CDR2: MNHNS and SASEGT. V was clipped by 5 bases and J by 0 bases, with 23 bases between them. CDR3 sequence (DNA): TGTGCCAGCAGTACCCGGGCCAACCCTCGGGACCTCTCTGGGGCCAACGTCCTGACTTTC. Its translation is CASSTRANPRDLSGANVLTF.